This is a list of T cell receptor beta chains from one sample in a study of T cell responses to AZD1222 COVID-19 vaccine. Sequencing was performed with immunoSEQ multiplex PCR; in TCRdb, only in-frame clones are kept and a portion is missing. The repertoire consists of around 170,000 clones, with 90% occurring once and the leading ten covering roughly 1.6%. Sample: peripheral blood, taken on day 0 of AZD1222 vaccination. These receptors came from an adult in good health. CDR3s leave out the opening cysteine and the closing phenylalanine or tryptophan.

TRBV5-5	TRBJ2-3	ASSYRQDTQY
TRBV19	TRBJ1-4	ASSLPYLGRGTNEKLF
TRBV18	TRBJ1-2	ASSLRRDGYT
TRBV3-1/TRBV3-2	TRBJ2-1	ASSQDLGWEQF
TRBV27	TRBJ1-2	ASSSRDPRRYGYT
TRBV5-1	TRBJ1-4	ASGQGDNEKLF
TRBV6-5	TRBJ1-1	ASSLQGDTEAF
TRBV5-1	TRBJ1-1	ASAWGQEAF
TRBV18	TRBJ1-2	ASSPRDTALNYGYT
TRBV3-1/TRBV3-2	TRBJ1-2	ASSQPLGRYGYT
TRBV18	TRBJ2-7	ASSLRDNYEQY
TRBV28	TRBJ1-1	ASRTGTSNTEAF